This TCR beta chain emerged from a study of T cells in narcolepsy. At the level of the study: Healthy controls were enrolled alongside patients with narcolepsy type 1 or type 2.

Assay used: immunoSEQ multiplex PCR; TCRdb lists only in-frame clones, some missing. The sample lists 2,000 to 3,000 clones, 26% occurring once. Study-level results: HCRT-specific and TRIB2-specific autoreactive clonotypes appeared among same-patient CSF and blood CD4+ clonotypes. Reportedly, autoreactive clonotypes were serially detected in patients' blood but not controls'.

Details on this clone: Its matching antigen is unknown.

From germline, CDR1 is ENHRY and CDR2 SYGVKD. V lost 4 bases and J lost 0, with 16 bases in between. The CDR3 consists of 18 residues. The source of this sequence is a human donor with narcolepsy. V usage is TRBV10-3 and J usage is TRBJ1-6, with TRBD1 as a possible D gene (6 bases). Material: cultured CD4+ T cells from cerebrospinal fluid. The CDR3: CAISVDRHRSSYNSPLHF. The CDR3 DNA reads as TGTGCCATCAGTGTCGACAGGCATAGGAGCTCCTATAATTCACCCCTCCACTTT.